The source of this TCR beta chain is a study of metastatic and nonmetastatic thyroid tumors (dated by TCRdb to 2020 to 2022). Regarding the research as a whole: For patients with malignant and with benign thyroid disease, the researchers compared repertoires between peripheral blood samples and tumor or nodule tissue samples.

Study-level results and caveats: TCR beta diversity was reported as significantly higher in malignant tumors than in benign nodules, in both blood and tumor samples.

Preparation of the library involved PCR. Sequenced using an Illumina HiSeq 4000. High-throughput sequencing was used to profile the TCR beta-chain CDR3 region of each patient. In the source study's methods: Drawing on CDR3 differences between clinicopathological groups, the researchers built a classifier meant to tell apart patients with distant-metastatic papillary thyroid cancer. The Shannon index was used to measure repertoire diversity, and the Morisita-Horn index was used to measure how similar tumor and blood repertoires were. In-frame beta chains were kept once TCRdb had trimmed the public reads at Q25 with fastp and called clones with MiXCR. TCRdb, not the original authors, processed these V and J calls. In all, the sample holds about 59,000 clones, and roughly 30% of those were seen once. Together, the top ten hold around a sixth of the sample. This clone has just a few counts. What this receptor recognizes is not known. No quality values exist for individual bases; no much larger clone is one base distant.

No treatment had been received by any patient before thyroid surgery. Using T-cell receptor beta sequencing, the researchers looked back retrospectively at clinical samples from patients, gathered between about 2011 and 2019. Sequencing was performed on blood. The sequence derives from a female donor with papillary thyroid cancer or a benign thyroid nodule (not recorded which). Some clones in this sample may be carry-over from other donors' samples.

The CDR3 here reads CASSYGAGANYGYTF. The nucleotides are TGTGCCAGCAGTTACGGGGCAGGAGCCAACTATGGCTACACCTTC. This chain is built from TRBV6-2 or TRBV6-3 and TRBJ1-2; matching of 5 bases hints at TRBD1 as the D gene. Trimming takes 2 bases from V and 2 bases from J, and the germline ends sit 12 bases apart. Taken from cysteine to phenylalanine, the CDR3 has 15 residues. Only the CDR3 DNA is retained, 45 bases long and in frame from the first base. Reading the germline V gene gives CDR1 MNHEY and CDR2 SVGEGT.